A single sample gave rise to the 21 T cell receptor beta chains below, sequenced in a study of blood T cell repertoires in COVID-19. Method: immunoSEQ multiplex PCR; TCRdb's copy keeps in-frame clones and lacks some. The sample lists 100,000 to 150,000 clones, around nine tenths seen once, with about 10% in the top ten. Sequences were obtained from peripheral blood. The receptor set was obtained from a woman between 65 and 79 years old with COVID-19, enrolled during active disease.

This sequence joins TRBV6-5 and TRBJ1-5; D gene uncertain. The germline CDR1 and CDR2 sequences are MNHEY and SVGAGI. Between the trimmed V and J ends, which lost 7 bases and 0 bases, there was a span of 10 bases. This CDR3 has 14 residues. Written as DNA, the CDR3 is TGTGCCAGCAATCAGGATTATAGCAATCAGCCCCAGCATTTT. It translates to CASNQDYSNQPQHF.

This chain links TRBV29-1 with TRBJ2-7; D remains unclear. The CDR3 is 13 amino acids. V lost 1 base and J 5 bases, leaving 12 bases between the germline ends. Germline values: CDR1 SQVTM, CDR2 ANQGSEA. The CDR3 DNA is TGCAGCGTTGAAGTGGTCCCGCGGCACGAGCAGTACTTC. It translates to CSVEVVPRHEQYF.

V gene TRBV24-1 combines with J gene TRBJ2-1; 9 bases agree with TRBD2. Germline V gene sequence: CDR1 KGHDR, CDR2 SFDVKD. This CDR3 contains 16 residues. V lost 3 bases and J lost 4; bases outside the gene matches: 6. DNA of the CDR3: TGTGCCACCAGTGATCGTGGACTAGCGCCGTACAATGAGCAGTTCTTC. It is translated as CATSDRGLAPYNEQFF.

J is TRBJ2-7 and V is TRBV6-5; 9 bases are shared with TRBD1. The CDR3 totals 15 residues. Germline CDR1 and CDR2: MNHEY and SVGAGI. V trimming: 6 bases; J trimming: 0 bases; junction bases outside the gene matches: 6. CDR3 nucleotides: TGTGCCAGCAGGGGGGGACAGGGAGGCTCCTACGAGCAGTACTTC. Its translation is CASRGGQGGSYEQYF.

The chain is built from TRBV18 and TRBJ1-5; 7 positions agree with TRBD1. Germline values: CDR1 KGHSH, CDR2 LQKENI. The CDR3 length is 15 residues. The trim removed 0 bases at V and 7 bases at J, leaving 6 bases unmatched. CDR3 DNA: TGTGCCAGCTCACCACCTCAGGGGGGAGAGCAGCCCCAGCATTTT. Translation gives CASSPPQGGEQPQHF.

The CDR3 sequence is CASSLTPRTGDSYEQYF. The CDR3 region has the DNA TGCGCCAGCAGCTTGACCCCACGGACAGGGGACTCCTACGAGCAGTACTTC. The genes are TRBV5-1 and TRBJ2-7, with 9 bases that match TRBD1. This CDR3 has 17 residues. V was clipped by 1 base and J by 0 bases; unmatched bases: 8. CDR1 SGHRS and CDR2 YFSETQ come from the germline V gene.

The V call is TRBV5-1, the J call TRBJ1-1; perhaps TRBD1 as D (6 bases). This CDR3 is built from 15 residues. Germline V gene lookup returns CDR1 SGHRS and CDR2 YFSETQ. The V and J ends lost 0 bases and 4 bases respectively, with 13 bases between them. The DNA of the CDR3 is TGCGCCAGCAGCTTGGATACAGGGAGGGTCACTGAAGCTTTCTTT. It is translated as CASSLDTGRVTEAFF.

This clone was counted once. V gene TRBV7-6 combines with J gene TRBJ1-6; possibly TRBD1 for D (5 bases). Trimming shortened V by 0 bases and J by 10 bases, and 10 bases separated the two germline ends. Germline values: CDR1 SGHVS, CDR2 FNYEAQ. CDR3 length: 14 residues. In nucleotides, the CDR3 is TGTGCCAGCAGCTTAGCGTGGCAGGGATCACCCCTCCACTTT. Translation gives CASSLAWQGSPLHF.

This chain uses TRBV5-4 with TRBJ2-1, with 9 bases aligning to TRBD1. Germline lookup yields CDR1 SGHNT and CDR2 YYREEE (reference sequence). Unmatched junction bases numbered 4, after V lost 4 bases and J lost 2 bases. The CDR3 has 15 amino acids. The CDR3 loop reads CASSPGTGPYNEQFF. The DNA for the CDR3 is TGTGCCAGCAGCCCCGGGACAGGGCCCTACAATGAGCAGTTCTTC.

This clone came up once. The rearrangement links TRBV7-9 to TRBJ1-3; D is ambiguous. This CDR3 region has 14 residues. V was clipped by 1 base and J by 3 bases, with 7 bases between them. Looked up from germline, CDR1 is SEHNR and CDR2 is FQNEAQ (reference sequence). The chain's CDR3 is CASSLDLFGNTIYF. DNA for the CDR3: TGTGCCAGCAGCTTAGATCTTTTTGGAAACACCATATATTTT.

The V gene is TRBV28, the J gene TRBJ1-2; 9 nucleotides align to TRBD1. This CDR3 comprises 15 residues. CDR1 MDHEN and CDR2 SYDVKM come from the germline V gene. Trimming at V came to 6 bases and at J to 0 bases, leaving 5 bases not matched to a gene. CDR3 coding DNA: TGTGCCAGCAGCATCGGGACAGGGACTAACTATGGCTACACCTTC. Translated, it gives CASSIGTGTNYGYTF.

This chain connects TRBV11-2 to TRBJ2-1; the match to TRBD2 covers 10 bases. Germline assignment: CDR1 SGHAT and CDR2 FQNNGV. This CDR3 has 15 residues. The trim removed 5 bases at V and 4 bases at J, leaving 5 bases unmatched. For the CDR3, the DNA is TGTGCCAGCAGCCCCAATAGCGGGGGGTACAATGAGCAGTTCTTC. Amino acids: CASSPNSGGYNEQFF.

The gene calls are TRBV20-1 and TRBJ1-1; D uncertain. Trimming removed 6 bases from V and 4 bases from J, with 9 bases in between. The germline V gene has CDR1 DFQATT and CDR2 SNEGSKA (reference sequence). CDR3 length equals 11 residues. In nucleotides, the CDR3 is TGCAGTGCCGGTACTGCCACTGAAGCTTTCTTT. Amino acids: CSAGTATEAFF.

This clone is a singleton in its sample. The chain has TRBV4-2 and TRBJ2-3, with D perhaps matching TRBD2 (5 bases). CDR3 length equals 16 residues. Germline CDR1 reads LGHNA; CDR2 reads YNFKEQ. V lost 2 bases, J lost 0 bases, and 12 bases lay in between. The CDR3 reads CASSQRGSSSTDTQYF. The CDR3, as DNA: TGTGCCAGCAGCCAAAGAGGGTCCTCTAGCACAGATACGCAGTATTTT.

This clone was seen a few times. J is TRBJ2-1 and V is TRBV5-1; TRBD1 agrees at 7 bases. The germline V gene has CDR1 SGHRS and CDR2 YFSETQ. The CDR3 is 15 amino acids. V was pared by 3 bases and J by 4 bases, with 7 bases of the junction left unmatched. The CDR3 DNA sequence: TGCGCCAGCAGCTCGGACAGGATGGCGTACAATGAGCAGTTCTTC. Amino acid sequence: CASSSDRMAYNEQFF.

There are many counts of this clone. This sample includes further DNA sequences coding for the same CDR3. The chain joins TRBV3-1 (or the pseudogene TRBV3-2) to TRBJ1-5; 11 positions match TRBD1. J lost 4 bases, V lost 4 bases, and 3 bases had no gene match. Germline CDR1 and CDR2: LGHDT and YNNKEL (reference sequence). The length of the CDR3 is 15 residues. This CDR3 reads CASSLGTGGNQPQHF. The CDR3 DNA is TGTGCCAGCAGCCTGGGGACAGGGGGGAATCAGCCCCAGCATTTT.

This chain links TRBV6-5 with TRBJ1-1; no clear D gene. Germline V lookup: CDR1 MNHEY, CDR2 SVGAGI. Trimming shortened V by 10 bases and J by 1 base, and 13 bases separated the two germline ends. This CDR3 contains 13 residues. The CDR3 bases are TGTGCCACAAGGCATTACAGGAACACTGAAGCTTTCTTT. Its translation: CATRHYRNTEAFF.

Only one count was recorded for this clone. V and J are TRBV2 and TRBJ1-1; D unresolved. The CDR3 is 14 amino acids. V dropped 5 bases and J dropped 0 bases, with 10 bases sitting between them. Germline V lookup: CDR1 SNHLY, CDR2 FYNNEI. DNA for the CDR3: TGTGCCAGCAGTCTTGAAGAGATGAACACTGAAGCTTTCTTT. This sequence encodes CASSLEEMNTEAFF.

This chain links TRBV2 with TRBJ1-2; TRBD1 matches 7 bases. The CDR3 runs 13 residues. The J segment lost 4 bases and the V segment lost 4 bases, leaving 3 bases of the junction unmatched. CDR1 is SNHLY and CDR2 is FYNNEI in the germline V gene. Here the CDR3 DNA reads TGTGCCAGCAGTGGGGACAGCATCTATGGCTACACCTTC. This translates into CASSGDSIYGYTF.

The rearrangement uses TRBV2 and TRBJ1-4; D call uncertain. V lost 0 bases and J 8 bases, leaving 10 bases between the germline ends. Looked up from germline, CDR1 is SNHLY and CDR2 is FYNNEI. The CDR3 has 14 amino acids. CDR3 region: CASSEAGTLEKLFF. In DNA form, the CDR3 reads TGTGCCAGCAGTGAAGCTGGTACTTTGGAAAAACTGTTTTTT.

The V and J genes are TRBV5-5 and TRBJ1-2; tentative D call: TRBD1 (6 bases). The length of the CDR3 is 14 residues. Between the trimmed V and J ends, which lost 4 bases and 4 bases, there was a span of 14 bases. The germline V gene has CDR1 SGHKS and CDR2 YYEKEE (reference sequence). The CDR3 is CASSAWDTGYGYTF. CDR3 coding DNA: TGTGCCAGCAGCGCCTGGGACACCGGCTATGGCTACACCTTC.